The source of this T cell receptor beta chain is a study of breast tumors, draining lymph nodes, adjacent tissues. Study results and caveats: The lymph node origin of tumor T cells was framed as consistent with a hypothesis, not demonstrated. Tumor repertoires ranked between lymph nodes and nontumor tissue in diversity, with V and J gene preferences. Data fit most tumor T cells coming from lymph node, expanding in tumor. Tumor and nontumor repertoires were significantly more similar in luminal-like than in basal-like breast cancer.

As concerns this clonotype: The target antigen is unknown.

Samples came from axillary lymph nodes draining the breast cancer. Deletions cut 2 bases from V and 3 bases from J, with 11 bases between. The CDR3 is made up of 14 amino acids. Looked up from germline, CDR1 is SNHLY and CDR2 is FYNNEI. One entry per CDR3 protein, called by TCRdb with MiXCR from the multiplex PCR reads. The profile shows about 140,000 distinct CDR3 sequences, about 33% of them singletons. The TCR was taken from a female donor with breast cancer. Some clones in this sample may be carry-over from other donors' samples. Sequenced sample: axillary lymph node tissue. The gene calls are TRBV2 and TRBJ2-7, with no clear D. CDR3 bases: TGTGCCAGCAGTGAAAATGTGGGGATCTACGAGCAGTACTTC. Protein: CASSENVGIYEQYF.